Listed below are T cell receptor beta chains from one sample, sequenced in a study of blood T cell repertoires in COVID-19. This table comes from immunoSEQ multiplex PCR, and its TCRdb copy is limited to in-frame clones, with some not included. The sample has a few hundred thousand clones, 80% to 90% seen once. Material: peripheral blood. Receptor source: a woman in her 70s with acute or convalescent COVID-19. Each CDR3 is given with its conserved first and last residue. Each record gives: clone size, V gene, J gene, D gene, CDR3 protein, CDR3 DNA. The D gene is left open where the match is weak. Clone size is shown for a subset of rows, as once, few, many or a class of expanded clone.

>.|TRBV19|TRBJ1-1|TRBD1
CASSFFRGRGPEAFF
TGTGCCAGTAGTTTCTTCAGGGGGCGAGGTCCTGAAGCTTTCTTT
>.|TRBV5-4|TRBJ2-3|.
CASSFGADTQYF
TGTGCCAGCAGCTTCGGGGCAGATACGCAGTATTTT
>.|TRBV20-1|TRBJ1-1|.
CSGRGTTEAFF
TGCAGTGGTAGAGGGACTACCGAAGCTTTCTTT
>.|TRBV19|TRBJ1-5|.
CASRRAGDLLGWPQHF
TGTGCCAGTAGGAGAGCCGGGGACTTACTCGGGTGGCCCCAGCATTTT
>.|TRBV19|TRBJ1-2|TRBD1
CASSIGTGVVVGGYTF
TGTGCCAGTAGTATCGGGACAGGGGTGGTAGTCGGTGGCTACACCTTC
>few|TRBV27|TRBJ1-5|.
CASSFGEGNQPQHF
TGTGCCAGCAGTTTCGGGGAGGGCAATCAGCCCCAGCATTTT
>.|TRBV18|TRBJ2-1|.
CASSPAGVGEQFF
TGTGCCAGCTCACCTGCAGGGGTGGGTGAGCAGTTCTTC
>.|TRBV29-1|TRBJ1-1|TRBD1
CSTGTGGNTEAFF
TGCAGCACCGGGACAGGGGGAAACACTGAAGCTTTCTTT
>.|TRBV1|TRBJ2-1|.
CTRGEQFF
TGCACCAGGGGCGAGCAGTTCTTC
>.|TRBV7-3|TRBJ2-1|TRBD2
CASSLTVGGGAGEQFF
TGTGCCAGCAGCTTAACGGTCGGCGGGGGGGCCGGTGAGCAGTTCTTC
>once|TRBV4-1|TRBJ2-3|TRBD2
CASSQEGRAGITDTQYF
TGCGCCAGCAGCCAAGAAGGCCGAGCGGGGATCACAGATACGCAGTATTTT
>.|TRBV19|TRBJ1-5|.
CASSSSGEGSPQHF
TGTGCCAGTAGTTCGTCAGGGGAGGGATCGCCCCAGCATTTT
>.|TRBV19|TRBJ2-3|.
CASSIGPVPRSTDTQYF
TGTGCCAGTAGTATAGGCCCGGTTCCTCGGTCCACAGATACGCAGTATTTT
>.|TRBV3-1/TRBV3-2|TRBJ1-2|TRBD1
CASSRVQGQSYGYTF
TGTGCCAGCAGTCGCGTACAGGGGCAGTCCTATGGCTACACCTTC
>.|TRBV5-1|TRBJ1-1|TRBD1
CASSGRTGGRGEAFF
TGCGCCAGCAGCGGAAGAACAGGGGGCAGAGGTGAAGCTTTCTTT
>.|TRBV27|TRBJ1-1|TRBD1
CASSLRRQGEAFF
TGTGCCAGCAGTTTAAGGCGACAGGGAGAAGCTTTCTTT
>once|TRBV5-4|TRBJ2-3|TRBD2
CASRLAGGPHTQYF
TGTGCCAGCAGGCTAGCGGGGGGGCCGCATACGCAGTATTTT
>.|TRBV6-6|TRBJ1-4|TRBD1
CASSYKGGSGEKLFF
TGTGCCAGCAGTTACAAAGGGGGCTCTGGAGAAAAACTGTTTTTT
>.|TRBV19|TRBJ1-2|.
CASSPLREAGYTF
TGTGCCAGTAGCCCCCTTCGGGAGGCTGGCTACACCTTC
>.|TRBV19|TRBJ1-5|TRBD1
CASIGRPRGPGHNQPQHF
TGTGCCAGTATAGGAAGGCCAAGGGGGCCGGGACATAATCAGCCCCAGCATTTT
>.|TRBV14|TRBJ2-1|TRBD2
CASSRRTSGGANEQFF
TGTGCCAGCAGCCGTAGGACTAGCGGGGGAGCCAATGAGCAGTTCTTC
>.|TRBV3-1/TRBV3-2|TRBJ2-2|.
CASSQDLGSGELFF
TGTGCCAGCAGCCAAGATCTGGGCTCGGGGGAGCTGTTTTTT
>.|TRBV12-2|TRBJ1-2|.
CASRTRTGSNYGYTF
TGTGCAAGTCGCACCCGGACAGGGTCCAACTATGGCTACACCTTC
>once|TRBV7-8|TRBJ2-5|.
CASSLDSPETQYF
TGTGCCAGCAGCTTAGACTCGCCAGAGACCCAGTACTTC
>.|TRBV4-2|TRBJ2-5|.
CASSPEGVGGGTQYF
TGTGCCAGCAGCCCCGAGGGTGTGGGGGGTGGGACCCAGTACTTC
>.|TRBV6-4|TRBJ1-2|TRBD1
CASSEGQGLSGYTF
TGTGCCAGCAGCGAAGGACAGGGGTTAAGTGGCTACACCTTC
>.|TRBV5-5|TRBJ1-1|.
CASSWTSGSRVGAFF
TGTGCCAGCAGCTGGACCTCAGGGTCCAGAGTCGGAGCTTTCTTT
>.|TRBV29-1|TRBJ1-2|TRBD1
CSVGMVRRTGKNYGYTF
TGCAGCGTTGGGATGGTTCGGAGGACAGGGAAAAACTATGGCTACACCTTC
>.|TRBV30|TRBJ1-4|TRBD1
CAWSLGTGREKLFF
TGTGCCTGGAGTTTGGGGACAGGGAGGGAAAAACTGTTTTTT
>.|TRBV3-1/TRBV3-2|TRBJ2-3|.
CASSHRGDTQYF
TGTGCCAGCAGCCACCGAGGAGATACGCAGTATTTT
>few|TRBV19|TRBJ1-5|.
CASSSGGVSNQPQHF
TGTGCCAGTAGTTCCGGAGGTGTGAGCAATCAGCCCCAGCATTTT
>.|TRBV4-1|TRBJ1-5|.
CASSPLPGPQHF
TGCGCCAGCAGCCCGCTTCCGGGGCCCCAGCATTTT
>.|TRBV18|TRBJ2-1|TRBD1
CASSPDRGGNEQFF
TGTGCCAGCTCACCGGACAGGGGGGGCAATGAGCAGTTCTTC
>few|TRBV21-1|TRBJ2-7|.
CASSKAQEEKESSYEQYF
TGTGCCAGCAGCAAAGCGCAGGAGGAAAAGGAGAGCTCCTACGAGCAGTACTTC
>few|TRBV4-1|TRBJ1-2|TRBD1
CASSRDLTGGGGYTF
TGCGCCAGCAGCCGAGACCTGACAGGGGGAGGAGGCTACACCTTC
>.|TRBV9|TRBJ1-6|.
CASSVAANNSPLHF
TGTGCCAGCAGCGTAGCAGCGAATAATTCACCCCTCCACTTT
>.|TRBV25-1|TRBJ1-1|.
CASSPDRVNTEAFF
TGTGCCAGCAGCCCGGACAGAGTGAACACTGAAGCTTTCTTT
>once|TRBV6-5|TRBJ2-7|TRBD2
CASTRGGVSSYEQYF
TGTGCCAGCACCCGGGGGGGGGTTAGCTCCTACGAGCAGTACTTC
>.|TRBV19|TRBJ1-5|.
CASSIQPGGQPQHF
TGTGCCAGTAGTATTCAACCGGGAGGTCAGCCCCAGCATTTT
>.|TRBV7-8|TRBJ2-5|TRBD2
CASSFRTSGGAWETQYF
TGTGCCAGCAGCTTCCGGACTAGCGGGGGGGCCTGGGAGACCCAGTACTTC
>.|TRBV5-6|TRBJ2-3|TRBD2
CASSNPSGGVDTQYF
TGTGCCAGCAGCAACCCTAGCGGGGGGGTGGATACGCAGTATTTT
>.|TRBV5-1|TRBJ2-2|.
CASSSQNTGELFF
TGCGCCAGCAGCTCACAGAACACCGGGGAGCTGTTTTTT
>.|TRBV9|TRBJ2-7|.
CASSRGLTTTPTYEQYF
TGTGCCAGCAGCAGGGGTCTAACAACTACACCCACCTACGAGCAGTACTTC
>.|TRBV11-2|TRBJ2-1|.
CASSLMGAPYNEQFF
TGTGCCAGCAGCTTAATGGGGGCGCCCTACAATGAGCAGTTCTTC
>.|TRBV6-6|TRBJ1-2|TRBD1
CASSRTGAYGYTF
TGTGCCAGCAGTCGCACAGGGGCTTATGGCTACACCTTC
>.|TRBV4-1|TRBJ2-7|TRBD2
CASSPLAGERYEQYF
TGCGCCAGCAGCCCACTAGCGGGGGAACGCTACGAGCAGTACTTC
>.|TRBV18|TRBJ2-7|TRBD1
CASSIGQGAREQYF
TGTGCCAGCTCCATAGGGCAGGGGGCGCGTGAGCAGTACTTC
>.|TRBV6-5|TRBJ1-4|.
CASSPNSMEKLFF
TGTGCCAGCAGTCCGAACTCCATGGAGAAACTGTTTTTT
>.|TRBV19|TRBJ1-2|TRBD1
CAISSPQTGSYGYTF
TGTGCCATCAGTTCGCCCCAGACAGGGTCCTATGGCTACACCTTC
>.|TRBV10-3|TRBJ1-4|TRBD1
CATTRDSPGEKLFF
TGTGCCACCACCCGGGACAGCCCGGGGGAAAAACTGTTTTTT
>.|TRBV7-9|TRBJ2-2|.
CASSFKGQGKTGELFF
TGTGCCAGCAGCTTTAAAGGGCAGGGCAAGACCGGGGAGCTGTTTTTT
>.|TRBV7-2|TRBJ2-2|.
CASSFPLHTGELFF
TGTGCCAGCAGCTTCCCCCTTCACACCGGGGAGCTGTTTTTT
>few|TRBV5-8|TRBJ1-2|.
CASSLRGGYTF
TGTGCCAGCAGCTTGCGGGGTGGCTACACCTTC
>.|TRBV5-6|TRBJ1-1|TRBD1
CASSLGQGRAEAFF
TGTGCCAGCAGCTTAGGACAGGGGAGGGCTGAAGCTTTCTTT
>.|TRBV11-2|TRBJ2-1|TRBD2
CASSLSGSGGEQFF
TGTGCCAGCAGCTTAAGTGGTAGCGGGGGTGAGCAGTTCTTC
>.|TRBV2|TRBJ2-5|TRBD2
CASSMTSGVGETQYF
TGTGCCAGCAGTATGACTAGCGGGGTCGGGGAGACCCAGTACTTC
>.|TRBV6-1|TRBJ2-3|.
CASSGRRTQPSTDTQYF
TGTGCCAGCAGTGGAAGGAGGACCCAACCAAGCACAGATACGCAGTATTTT
>.|TRBV25-1|TRBJ2-7|TRBD2
CASRGGLAGNEQYF
TGTGCCAGCAGGGGGGGACTAGCGGGGAACGAGCAGTACTTC
>.|TRBV27|TRBJ1-1|.
CASSRLDRNTEAFF
TGTGCCAGCAGTCGATTGGACAGGAACACTGAAGCTTTCTTT